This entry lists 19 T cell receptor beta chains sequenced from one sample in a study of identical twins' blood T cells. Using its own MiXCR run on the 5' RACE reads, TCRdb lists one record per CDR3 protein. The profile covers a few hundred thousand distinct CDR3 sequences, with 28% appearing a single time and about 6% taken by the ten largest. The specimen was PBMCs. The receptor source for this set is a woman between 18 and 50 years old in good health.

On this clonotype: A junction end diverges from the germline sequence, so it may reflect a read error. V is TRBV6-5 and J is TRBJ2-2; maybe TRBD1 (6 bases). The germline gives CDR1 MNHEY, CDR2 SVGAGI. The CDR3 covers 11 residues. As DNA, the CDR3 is TGTGCCTGCAGTCAGGGGGGGGAGCTGTTTTTT. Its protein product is CACSQGGELFF.

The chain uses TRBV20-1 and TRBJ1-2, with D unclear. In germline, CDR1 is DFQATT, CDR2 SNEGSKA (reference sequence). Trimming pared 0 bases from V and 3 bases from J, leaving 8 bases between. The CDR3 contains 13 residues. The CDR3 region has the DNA TGCAGTGCTAGAGACAGAGCAGACTATGGCTACACCTTC. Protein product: CSARDRADYGYTF.

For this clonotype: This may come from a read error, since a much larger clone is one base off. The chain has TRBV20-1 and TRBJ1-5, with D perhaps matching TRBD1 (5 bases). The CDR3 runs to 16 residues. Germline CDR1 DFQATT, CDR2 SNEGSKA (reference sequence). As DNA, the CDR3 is TGCGGTGCTAGTTCGACAACGATTCGGGGCGATCAGCCCCAGCATTTT. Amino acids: CGASSTTIRGDQPQHF.

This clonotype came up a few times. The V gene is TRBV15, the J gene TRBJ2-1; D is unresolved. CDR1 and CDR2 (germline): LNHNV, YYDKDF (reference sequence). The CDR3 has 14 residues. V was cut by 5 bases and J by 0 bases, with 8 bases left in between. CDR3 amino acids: CATSARYSYNEQFF. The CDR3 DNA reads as TGTGCCACCAGCGCAAGATACTCCTACAATGAGCAGTTCTTC.

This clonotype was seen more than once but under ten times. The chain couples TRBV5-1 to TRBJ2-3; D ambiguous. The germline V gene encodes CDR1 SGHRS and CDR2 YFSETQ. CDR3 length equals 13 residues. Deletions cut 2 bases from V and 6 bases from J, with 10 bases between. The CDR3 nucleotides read TGCGCCAGCAGCTTTTTTAATCCGGATACGCAGTATTTT. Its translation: CASSFFNPDTQYF.

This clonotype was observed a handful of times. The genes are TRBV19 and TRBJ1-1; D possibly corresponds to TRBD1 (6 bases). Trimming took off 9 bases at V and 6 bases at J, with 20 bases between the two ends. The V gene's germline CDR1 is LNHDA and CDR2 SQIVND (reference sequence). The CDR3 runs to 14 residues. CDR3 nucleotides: TGTGCCAGCACGGCGCGAGGGGGGGGACCTGAAGCTTTCTTT. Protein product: CASTARGGGPEAFF.

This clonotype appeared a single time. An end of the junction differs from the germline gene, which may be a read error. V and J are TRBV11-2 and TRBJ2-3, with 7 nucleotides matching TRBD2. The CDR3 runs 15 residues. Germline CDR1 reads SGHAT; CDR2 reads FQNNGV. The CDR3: CASSLGGSYTRTQCF. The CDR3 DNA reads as TGTGCCAGCAGCTTAGGCGGGAGTTACACACGGACGCAGTGTTTT.

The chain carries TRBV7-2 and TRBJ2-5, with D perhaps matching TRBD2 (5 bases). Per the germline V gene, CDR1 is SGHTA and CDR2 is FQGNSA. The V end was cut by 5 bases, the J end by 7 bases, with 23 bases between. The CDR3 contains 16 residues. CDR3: CASSLYNGLVGGTQYF. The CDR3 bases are TGTGCCAGCAGCCTATACAATGGACTTGTGGGTGGGACCCAGTACTTC.

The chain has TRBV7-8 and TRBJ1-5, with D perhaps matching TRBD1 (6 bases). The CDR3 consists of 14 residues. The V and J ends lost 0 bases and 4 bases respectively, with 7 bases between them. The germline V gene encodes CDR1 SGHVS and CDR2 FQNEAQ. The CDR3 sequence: CASSLAQGNQPQHF. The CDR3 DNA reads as TGTGCCAGCAGCTTAGCACAGGGTAATCAGCCCCAGCATTTT.

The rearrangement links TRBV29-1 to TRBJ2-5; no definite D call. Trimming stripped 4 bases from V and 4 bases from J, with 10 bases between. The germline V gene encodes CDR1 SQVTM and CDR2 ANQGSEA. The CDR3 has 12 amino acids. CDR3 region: CSVATSGETQYF. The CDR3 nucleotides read TGCAGCGTTGCAACCTCCGGAGAGACCCAGTACTTC.

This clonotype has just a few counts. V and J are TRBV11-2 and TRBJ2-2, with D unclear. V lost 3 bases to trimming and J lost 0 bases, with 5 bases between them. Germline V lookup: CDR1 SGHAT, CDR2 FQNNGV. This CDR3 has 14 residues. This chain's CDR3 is CASSFSSNTGELFF. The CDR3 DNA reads TGTGCCAGCAGCTTTTCGTCGAACACCGGGGAGCTGTTTTTT.

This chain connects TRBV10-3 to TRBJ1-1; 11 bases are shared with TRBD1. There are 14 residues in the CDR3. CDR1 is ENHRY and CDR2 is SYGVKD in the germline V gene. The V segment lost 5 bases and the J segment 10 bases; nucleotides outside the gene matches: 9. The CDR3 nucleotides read TGTGCCATCAGTTCCGGACAGGGGGCGCGGGGAGCTTTCTTT. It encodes CAISSGQGARGAFF.

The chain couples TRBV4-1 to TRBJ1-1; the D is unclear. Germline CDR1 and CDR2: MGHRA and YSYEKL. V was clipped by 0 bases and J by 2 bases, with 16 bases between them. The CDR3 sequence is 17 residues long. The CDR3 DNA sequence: TGCGCCAGCAGCCAAGATAGTCTGCGAACAGTCAACACTGAAGCTTTCTTT. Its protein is CASSQDSLRTVNTEAFF.

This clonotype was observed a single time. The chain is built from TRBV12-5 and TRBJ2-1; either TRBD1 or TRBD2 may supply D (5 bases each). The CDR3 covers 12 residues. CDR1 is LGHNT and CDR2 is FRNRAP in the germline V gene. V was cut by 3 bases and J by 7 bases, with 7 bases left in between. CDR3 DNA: TGTGCTAGTGGTTTCTGGGGGAATGAGCAGTTCTTC. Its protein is CASGFWGNEQFF.

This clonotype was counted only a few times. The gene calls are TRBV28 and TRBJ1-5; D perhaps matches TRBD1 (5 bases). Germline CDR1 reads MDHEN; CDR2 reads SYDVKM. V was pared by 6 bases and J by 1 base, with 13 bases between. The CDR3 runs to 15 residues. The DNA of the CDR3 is TGTGCCAGCAGGAGTACGGGACCGAGCAATCAGCCCCAGCATTTT. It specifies CASRSTGPSNQPQHF. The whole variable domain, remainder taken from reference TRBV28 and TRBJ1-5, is DVKVTQSSRYLVKRTGEKVFLECVQDMDHENMFWYRQDPGLGLRLIYFSYDVKMKEKGDIPEGYSVSREKKERFSLILESASTNQTSMYLCASRSTGPSNQPQHFGDGTRLSIL.

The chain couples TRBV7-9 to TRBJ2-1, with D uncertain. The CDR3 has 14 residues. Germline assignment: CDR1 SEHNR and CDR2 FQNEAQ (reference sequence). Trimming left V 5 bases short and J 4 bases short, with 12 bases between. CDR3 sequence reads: CASSRPGGYNEQFF. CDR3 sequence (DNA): TGTGCCAGCAGCCGCCCCGGCGGATACAATGAGCAGTTCTTC.

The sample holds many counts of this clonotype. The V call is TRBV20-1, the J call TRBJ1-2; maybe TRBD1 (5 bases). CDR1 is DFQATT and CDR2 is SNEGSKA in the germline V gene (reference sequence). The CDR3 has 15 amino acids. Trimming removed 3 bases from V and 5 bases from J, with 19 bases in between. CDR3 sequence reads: CSARNWDARGYGYTF. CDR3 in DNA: TGCAGTGCTAGGAACTGGGACGCGAGAGGTTATGGCTACACCTTC.

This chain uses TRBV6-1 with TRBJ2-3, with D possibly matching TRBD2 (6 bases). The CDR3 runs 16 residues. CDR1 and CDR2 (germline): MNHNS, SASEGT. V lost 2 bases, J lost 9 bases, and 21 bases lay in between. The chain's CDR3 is CASSETPGLTLRTQYF. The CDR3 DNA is TGTGCCAGCAGTGAAACCCCGGGACTCACTCTTAGGACGCAGTATTTT.

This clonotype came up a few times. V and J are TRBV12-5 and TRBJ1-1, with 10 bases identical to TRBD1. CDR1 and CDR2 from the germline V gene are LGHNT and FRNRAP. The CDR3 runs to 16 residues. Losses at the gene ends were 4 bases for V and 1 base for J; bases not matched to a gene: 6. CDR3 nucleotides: TGTGCTAGTGGTTCCAGACAGGGGGCACCGAACACTGAAGCTTTCTTT. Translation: CASGSRQGAPNTEAFF.